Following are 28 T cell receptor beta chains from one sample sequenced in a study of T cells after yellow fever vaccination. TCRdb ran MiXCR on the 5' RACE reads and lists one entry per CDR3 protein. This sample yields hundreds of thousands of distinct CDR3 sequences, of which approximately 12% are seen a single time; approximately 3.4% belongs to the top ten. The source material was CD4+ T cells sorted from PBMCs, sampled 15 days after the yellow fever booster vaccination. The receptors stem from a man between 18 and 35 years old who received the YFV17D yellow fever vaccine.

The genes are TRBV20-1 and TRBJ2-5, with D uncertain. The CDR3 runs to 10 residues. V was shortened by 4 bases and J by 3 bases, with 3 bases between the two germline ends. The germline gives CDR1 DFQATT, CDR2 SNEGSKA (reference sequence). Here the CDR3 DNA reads TGCAGTGCTATAGAAGAGACCCAGTACTTC. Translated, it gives CSAIEETQYF.

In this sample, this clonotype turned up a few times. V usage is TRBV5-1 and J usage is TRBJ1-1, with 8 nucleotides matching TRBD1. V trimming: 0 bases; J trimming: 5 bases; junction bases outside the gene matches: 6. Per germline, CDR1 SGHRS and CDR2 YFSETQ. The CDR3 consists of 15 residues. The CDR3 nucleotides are TGCGCCAGCAGCTTGGAACGGACAGGGCGGACTGAAGCTTTCTTT. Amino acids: CASSLERTGRTEAFF.

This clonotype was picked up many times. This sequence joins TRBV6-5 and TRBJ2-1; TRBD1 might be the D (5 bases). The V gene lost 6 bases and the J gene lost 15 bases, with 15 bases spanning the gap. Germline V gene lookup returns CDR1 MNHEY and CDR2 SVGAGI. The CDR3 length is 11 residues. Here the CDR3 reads CASRAGSAVFF. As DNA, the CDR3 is TGTGCCAGCAGAGCAGGGTCCGCGGTGTTCTTC.

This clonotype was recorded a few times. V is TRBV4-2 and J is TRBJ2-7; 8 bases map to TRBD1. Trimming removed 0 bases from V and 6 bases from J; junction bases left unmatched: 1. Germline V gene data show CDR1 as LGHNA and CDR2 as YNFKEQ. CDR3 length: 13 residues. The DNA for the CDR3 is TGTGCCAGCAGCCAAGACAGGGGGCGCGAGCAGTACTTC. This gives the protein CASSQDRGREQYF.

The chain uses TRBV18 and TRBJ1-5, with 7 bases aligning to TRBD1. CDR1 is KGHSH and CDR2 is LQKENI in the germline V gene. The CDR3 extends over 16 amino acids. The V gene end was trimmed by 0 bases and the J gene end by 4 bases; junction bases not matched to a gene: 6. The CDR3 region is CASSPPETGLNQPQHF. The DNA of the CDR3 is TGTGCCAGCTCACCACCGGAGACAGGGTTGAATCAGCCCCAGCATTTT.

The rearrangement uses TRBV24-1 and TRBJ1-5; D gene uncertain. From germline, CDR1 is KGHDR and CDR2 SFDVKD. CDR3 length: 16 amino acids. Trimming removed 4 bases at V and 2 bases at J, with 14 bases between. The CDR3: CATSDRTSVGNQPQHF. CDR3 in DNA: TGTGCCACCAGTGACCGCACCTCTGTGGGCAATCAGCCCCAGCATTTT.

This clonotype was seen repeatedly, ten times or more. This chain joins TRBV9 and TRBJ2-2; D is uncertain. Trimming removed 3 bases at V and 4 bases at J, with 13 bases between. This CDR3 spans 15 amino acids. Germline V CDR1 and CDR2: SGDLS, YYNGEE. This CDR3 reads CASSADLRSTGELFF. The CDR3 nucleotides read TGTGCCAGCAGCGCCGATCTTCGTAGCACCGGGGAGCTGTTTTTT.

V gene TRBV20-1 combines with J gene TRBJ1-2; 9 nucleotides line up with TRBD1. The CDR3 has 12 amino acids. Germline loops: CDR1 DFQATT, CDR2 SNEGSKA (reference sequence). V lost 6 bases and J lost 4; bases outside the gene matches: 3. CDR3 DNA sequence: TGCAGTGCCGGACAGGGGACCTATGGCTACACCTTC. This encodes CSAGQGTYGYTF.

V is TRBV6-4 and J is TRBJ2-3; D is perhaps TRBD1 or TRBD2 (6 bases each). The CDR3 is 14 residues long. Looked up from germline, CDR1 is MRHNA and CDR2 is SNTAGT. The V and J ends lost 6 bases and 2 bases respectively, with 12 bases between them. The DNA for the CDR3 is TGTGCCAGCAGATTAGGGGGGAACACAGATACGCAGTATTTT. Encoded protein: CASRLGGNTDTQYF.

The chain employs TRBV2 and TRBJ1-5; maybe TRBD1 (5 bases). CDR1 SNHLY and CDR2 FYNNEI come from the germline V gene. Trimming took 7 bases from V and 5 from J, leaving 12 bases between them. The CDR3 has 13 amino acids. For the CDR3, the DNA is TGTGCCAGCACCCGACAGCTTGATCAGCCCCAGCATTTT. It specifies CASTRQLDQPQHF. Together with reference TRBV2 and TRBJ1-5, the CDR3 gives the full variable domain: EPEVTQTPSHQVTQMGQEVILRCVPISNHLYFYWYRQILGQKVEFLVSFYNNEISEKSEIFDDQFSVERPDGSNFTLKIRSTKLEDSAMYFCASTRQLDQPQHFGDGTRLSIL.

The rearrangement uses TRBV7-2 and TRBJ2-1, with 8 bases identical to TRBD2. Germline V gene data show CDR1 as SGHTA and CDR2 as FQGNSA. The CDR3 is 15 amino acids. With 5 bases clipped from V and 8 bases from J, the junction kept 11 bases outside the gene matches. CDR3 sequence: CASSDRAGADDEQFF. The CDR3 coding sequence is TGTGCCAGCAGCGATAGAGCGGGGGCAGATGATGAGCAGTTCTTC.

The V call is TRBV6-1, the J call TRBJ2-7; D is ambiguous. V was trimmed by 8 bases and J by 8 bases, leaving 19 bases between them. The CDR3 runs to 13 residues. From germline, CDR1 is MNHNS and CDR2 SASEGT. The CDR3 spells CASLDHGTDKQYV. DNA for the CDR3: TGTGCCAGCCTCGATCACGGAACTGATAAGCAGTACGTC.

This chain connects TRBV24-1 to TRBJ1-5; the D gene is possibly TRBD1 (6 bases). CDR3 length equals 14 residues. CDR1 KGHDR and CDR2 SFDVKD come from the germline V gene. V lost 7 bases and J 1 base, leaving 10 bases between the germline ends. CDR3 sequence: CATSAGTSNQPQHF. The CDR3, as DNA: TGTGCCACCAGCGCCGGGACAAGCAATCAGCCCCAGCATTTT.

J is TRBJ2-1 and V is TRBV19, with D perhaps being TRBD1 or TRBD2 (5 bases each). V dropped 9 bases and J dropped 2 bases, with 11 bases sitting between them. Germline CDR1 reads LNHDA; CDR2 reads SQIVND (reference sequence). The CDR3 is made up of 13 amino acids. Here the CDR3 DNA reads TGTGCCAGCCAGGGAGCGGCCTACAATGAGCAGTTCTTC. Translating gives CASQGAAYNEQFF. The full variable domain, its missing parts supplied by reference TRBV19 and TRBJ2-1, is DGGITQSPKYLFRKEGQNVTLSCEQNLNHDAMYWYRQDPGQGLRLIYYSQIVNDFQKGDIAEGYSVSREKKESFPLTVTSAQKNPTAFYLCASQGAAYNEQFFGPGTRLTVL.

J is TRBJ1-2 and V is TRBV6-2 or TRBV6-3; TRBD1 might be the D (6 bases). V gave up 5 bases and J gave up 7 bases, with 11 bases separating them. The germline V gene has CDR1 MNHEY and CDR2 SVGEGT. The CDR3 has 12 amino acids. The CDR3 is CASSPRTVGYTF. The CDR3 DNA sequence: TGTGCCAGCAGTCCGAGGACAGTTGGCTACACCTTC.

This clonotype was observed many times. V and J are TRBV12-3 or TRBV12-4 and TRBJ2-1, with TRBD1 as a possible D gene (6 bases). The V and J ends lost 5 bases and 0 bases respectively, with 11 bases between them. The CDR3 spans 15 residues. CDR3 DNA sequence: TGTGCCAGCAGTGTAACAGGGAGCTCCTACAATGAGCAGTTCTTC. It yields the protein CASSVTGSSYNEQFF.

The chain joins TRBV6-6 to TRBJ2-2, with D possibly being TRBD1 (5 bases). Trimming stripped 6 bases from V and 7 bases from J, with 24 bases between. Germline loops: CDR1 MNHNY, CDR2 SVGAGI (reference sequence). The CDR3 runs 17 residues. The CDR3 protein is CASREAGKGSRGGELFF. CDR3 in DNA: TGTGCCAGCAGGGAAGCAGGGAAGGGAAGTCGAGGCGGGGAGCTGTTTTTT.

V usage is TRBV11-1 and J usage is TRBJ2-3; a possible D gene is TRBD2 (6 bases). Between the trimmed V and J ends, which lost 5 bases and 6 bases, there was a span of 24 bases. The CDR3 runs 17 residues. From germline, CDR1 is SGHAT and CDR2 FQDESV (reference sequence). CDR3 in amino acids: CASSLGVAGTNTDTQYF. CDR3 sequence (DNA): TGTGCCAGCAGCCTAGGGGTTGCGGGGACCAACACCGATACGCAGTATTTT.

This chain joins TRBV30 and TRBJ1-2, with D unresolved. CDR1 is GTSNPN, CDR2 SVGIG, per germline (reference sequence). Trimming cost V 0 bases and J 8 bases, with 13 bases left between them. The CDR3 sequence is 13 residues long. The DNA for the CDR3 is TGTGCCTGGAGTGTAAGGGCAGGAGGAGGCTACACCTTC. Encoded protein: CAWSVRAGGGYTF.

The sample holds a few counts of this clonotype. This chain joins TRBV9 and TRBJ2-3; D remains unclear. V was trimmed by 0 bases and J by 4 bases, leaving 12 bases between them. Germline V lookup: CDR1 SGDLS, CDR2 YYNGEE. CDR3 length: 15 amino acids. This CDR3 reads CASSVAPVSADTQYF. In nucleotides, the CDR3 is TGTGCCAGCAGCGTAGCTCCGGTTTCAGCAGATACGCAGTATTTT.

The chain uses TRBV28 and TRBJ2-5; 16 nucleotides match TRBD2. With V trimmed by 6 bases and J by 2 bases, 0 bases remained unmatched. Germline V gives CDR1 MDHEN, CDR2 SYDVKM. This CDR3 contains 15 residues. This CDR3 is CASRGLAGGQETQYF. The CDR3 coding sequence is TGTGCCAGCAGGGGACTAGCGGGGGGGCAAGAGACCCAGTACTTC. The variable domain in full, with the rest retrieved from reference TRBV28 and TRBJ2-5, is DVKVTQSSRYLVKRTGEKVFLECVQDMDHENMFWYRQDPGLGLRLIYFSYDVKMKEKGDIPEGYSVSREKKERFSLILESASTNQTSMYLCASRGLAGGQETQYFGPGTRLLVL.

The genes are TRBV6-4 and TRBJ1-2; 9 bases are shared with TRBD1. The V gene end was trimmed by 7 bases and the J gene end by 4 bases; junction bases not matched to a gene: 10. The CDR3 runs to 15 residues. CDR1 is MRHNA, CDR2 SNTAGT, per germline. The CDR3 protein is CASKPQGALPYGYTF. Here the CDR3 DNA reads TGTGCCAGCAAGCCACAGGGGGCCCTTCCCTATGGCTACACCTTC.

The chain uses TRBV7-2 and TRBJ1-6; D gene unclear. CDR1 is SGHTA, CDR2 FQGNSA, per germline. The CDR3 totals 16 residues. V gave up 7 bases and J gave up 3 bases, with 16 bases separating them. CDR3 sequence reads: CASNPGEGHYNSPLHF. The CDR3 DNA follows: TGTGCCAGCAACCCTGGGGAAGGCCACTATAATTCACCCCTCCACTTT.

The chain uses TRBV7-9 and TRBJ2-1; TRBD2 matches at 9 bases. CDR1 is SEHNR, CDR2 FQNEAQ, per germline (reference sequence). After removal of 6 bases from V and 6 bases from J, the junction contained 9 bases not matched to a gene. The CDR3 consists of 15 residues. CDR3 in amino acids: CASSSTGLATNEQFF. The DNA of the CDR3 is TGTGCCAGCAGTTCGACAGGACTAGCGACCAATGAGCAGTTCTTC.

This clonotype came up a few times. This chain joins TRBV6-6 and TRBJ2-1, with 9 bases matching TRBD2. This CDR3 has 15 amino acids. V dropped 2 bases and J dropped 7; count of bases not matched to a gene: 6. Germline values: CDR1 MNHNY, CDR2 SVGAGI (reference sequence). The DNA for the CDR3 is TGTGCCAGCAGTTACAGGGCTAGCGGGGTAAATGAGCAGTTCTTC. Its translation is CASSYRASGVNEQFF.

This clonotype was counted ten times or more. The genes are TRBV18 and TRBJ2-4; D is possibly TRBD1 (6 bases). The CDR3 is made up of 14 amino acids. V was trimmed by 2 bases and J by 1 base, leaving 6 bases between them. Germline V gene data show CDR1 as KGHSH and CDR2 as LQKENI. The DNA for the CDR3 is TGTGCCAGCTCACCAGACAGGGCCAAAAACATTCAGTACTTC. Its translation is CASSPDRAKNIQYF.

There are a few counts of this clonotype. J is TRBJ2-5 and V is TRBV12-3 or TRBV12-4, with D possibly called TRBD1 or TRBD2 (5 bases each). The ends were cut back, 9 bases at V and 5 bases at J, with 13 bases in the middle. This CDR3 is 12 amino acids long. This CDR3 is CASTGTRETQYF. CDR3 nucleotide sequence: TGTGCCAGTACCGGGACGCGCGAGACCCAGTACTTC.

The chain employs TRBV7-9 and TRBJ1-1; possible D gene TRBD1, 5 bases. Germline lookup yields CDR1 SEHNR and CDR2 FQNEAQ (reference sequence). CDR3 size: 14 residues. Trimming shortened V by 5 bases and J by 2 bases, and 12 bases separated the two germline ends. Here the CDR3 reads CASSSRWGNTEAFF. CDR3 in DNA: TGTGCCAGCAGCAGCCGCTGGGGCAACACTGAAGCTTTCTTT.